Below, one TCR beta chain is given with its context. As yet, its antigen is unknown. This sample is part of a study of post-analysis software for immune sequencing data. Study observations and caveats: Controls significantly exceeded multiple sclerosis patients in normalized Chao1 diversity. When patients were compared with controls, a handful of TRBV segments were more frequent, TRBV5-6, TRBV5-1 and TRBV20-1 among them.

V gave up 0 bases and J gave up 6 bases; unmatched junction bases: 16. Per the germline V gene, CDR1 is DFQATT and CDR2 is SNEGSKA (reference sequence). The CDR3 runs 17 residues. The library was made from cDNA and included unique molecular identifiers. TCRdb re-called the PCR reads with MiXCR, one entry per CDR3 protein. The sample holds over 300,000 distinct CDR3 sequences; approximately 33% are singletons and the top ten take roughly an eighth. V is TRBV20-1 and J is TRBJ1-1; 7 positions match TRBD1. The receptor was derived from a girl aged 5-17 years with multiple sclerosis. Sequenced: blood. The CDR3 spells CSARDRQGGTLVAEAFF. In nucleotides, the CDR3 is TGCAGTGCTAGAGATCGACAGGGTGGTACGTTGGTCGCTGAAGCTTTCTTT.